The 26 T cell receptor beta chains below come from one sample, sequenced in a study of CD8 T cells in ankylosing spondylitis. TCRdb itself ran the 5' RACE reads through MiXCR, one entry per CDR3 protein. In the table there are about 140,000 distinct CDR3 sequences, 5.5% to 7.5% of which are singletons. Sequenced material: blood, either unsorted or a sorted T cell fraction (not recorded which). Receptors were obtained from a female donor with ankylosing spondylitis or in good health (not recorded which).

This clonotype was seen ten or more times. CDR3 in amino acids: CAWSGQGGKNTEAFF. The DNA of the CDR3 is TGTGCCTGGAGTGGACAGGGGGGGAAGAACACTGAAGCTTTCTTT. The V gene is TRBV30, the J gene TRBJ1-1, with 9 nucleotides matching TRBD1. The CDR3 has 15 residues. V was clipped by 1 base and J by 1 base; unmatched bases: 4. Germline lookup yields CDR1 GTSNPN and CDR2 SVGIG (reference sequence).

In this sample, this clonotype turned up many times. This chain links TRBV9 with TRBJ1-2; 9 bases agree with TRBD1. Germline loops: CDR1 SGDLS, CDR2 YYNGEE. The CDR3 is made up of 15 amino acids. Trimming took 0 bases from V and 4 from J; bases not matched to a gene: 4. The DNA for the CDR3 is TGTGCCAGCAGCGTAGAAGGGACAGGGCGCTATGGCTACACCTTC. This sequence encodes CASSVEGTGRYGYTF. Complete variable domain (other parts from reference TRBV9 and TRBJ1-2): DSGVTQTPKHLITATGQRVTLRCSPRSGDLSVYWYQQSLDQGLQFLIQYYNGEERAKGNILERFSAQQFPDLHSELNLSSLELGDSALYFCASSVEGTGRYGYTFGSGTRLTVV.

This clonotype occurred a few times. The rearrangement uses TRBV29-1 and TRBJ2-2; TRBD2 is a possible D gene (5 bases). V was shortened by 1 base and J by 10 bases, with 7 bases between the two germline ends. CDR3 length: 11 amino acids. The V gene's germline CDR1 is SQVTM and CDR2 ANQGSEA. The CDR3 DNA reads TGCAGCGTTGAAGGGACTTCGGAGCTGTTTTTT. This codes for CSVEGTSELFF.

This chain's CDR3 is CASSVVLAANNEQFF. The CDR3, as DNA: TGTGCCAGCAGTGTGGTACTAGCGGCAAACAATGAGCAGTTCTTC. V gene TRBV2 combines with J gene TRBJ2-1; 8 bases are shared with TRBD2. Per germline, CDR1 SNHLY and CDR2 FYNNEI. V dropped 4 bases and J dropped 5; count of bases not matched to a gene: 7. The CDR3 length is 15 residues. Drawing the rest from reference TRBV2 and TRBJ2-1, the complete variable domain is EPEVTQTPSHQVTQMGQEVILRCVPISNHLYFYWYRQILGQKVEFLVSFYNNEISEKSEIFDDQFSVERPDGSNFTLKIRSTKLEDSAMYFCASSVVLAANNEQFFGPGTRLTVL.

The sample holds many counts of this clonotype. The chain links TRBV28 to TRBJ2-7; TRBD1 matches at 9 bases. The trim removed 7 bases at V and 2 bases at J, leaving 9 bases unmatched. Germline-derived CDR1 and CDR2 are MDHEN and SYDVKM. The CDR3 loop spans 15 amino acids. CDR3 sequence: CASTNLRTGAYEQYF. CDR3 nucleotide sequence: TGTGCCAGCACCAACTTGCGGACAGGGGCCTACGAGCAGTACTTC. The full variable domain, rest sourced from reference TRBV28 and TRBJ2-7, is DVKVTQSSRYLVKRTGEKVFLECVQDMDHENMFWYRQDPGLGLRLIYFSYDVKMKEKGDIPEGYSVSREKKERFSLILESASTNQTSMYLCASTNLRTGAYEQYFGPGTRLTVT.

This clonotype appeared many times. V is TRBV7-8 and J is TRBJ2-5; D call uncertain. The CDR3 contains 14 residues. Germline CDR1 SGHVS, CDR2 FQNEAQ. V shed 1 base and J shed 4 bases, with 10 bases lying between them. CDR3 loop: CASSLVAVVETQYF. Written as DNA, the CDR3 is TGTGCCAGCAGCTTAGTGGCAGTAGTAGAGACCCAGTACTTC.

The table lists this clonotype with many counts. The rearrangement joins TRBV15 to TRBJ2-5; TRBD1 matches 9 bases. Germline CDR1 is LNHNV and CDR2 is YYDKDF (reference sequence). J gave up 4 bases and V 3 bases, and 6 bases lay outside the gene matches. This CDR3 contains 15 residues. The CDR3 loop reads CATSSGDRAGETQYF. The CDR3 DNA reads TGTGCCACCAGCAGTGGGGACAGGGCAGGAGAGACCCAGTACTTC.

This clonotype was seen many times. Here the CDR3 DNA reads TGTGCCAGCAGCTCGGTAGGGTGGGGGAATCAGCCCCAGCATTTT. It specifies CASSSVGWGNQPQHF. The chain employs TRBV7-9 and TRBJ1-5; D is possibly TRBD1 (5 bases). CDR1 SEHNR and CDR2 FQNEAQ come from the germline V gene (reference sequence). Trimming left V 4 bases short and J 4 bases short, with 14 bases between. The CDR3 runs 15 residues.

The gene calls are TRBV12-3 or TRBV12-4 and TRBJ2-3; D not certain. This CDR3 is 14 amino acids long. V was pared by 6 bases and J by 4 bases, with 14 bases between. The CDR3 bases are TGTGCCAGCAGCCCCCGGACCCCGCCAGATACGCAGTATTTT. It translates to CASSPRTPPDTQYF.

This clonotype has at least ten counts. V gene TRBV5-1 combines with J gene TRBJ1-4, with 8 bases matching TRBD1. The CDR3 covers 15 residues. Trimming removed 3 bases from V and 5 bases from J; junction bases left unmatched: 6. The germline V gene has CDR1 SGHRS and CDR2 YFSETQ. CDR3 protein: CASSSQGAENEKLFF. The CDR3 DNA reads as TGCGCCAGCAGCTCCCAGGGGGCTGAGAATGAAAAACTGTTTTTT.

V and J are TRBV5-1 and TRBJ1-1, with D unclear. The CDR3 sequence is 14 residues long. CDR1 SGHRS and CDR2 YFSETQ come from the germline V gene. V was cut by 3 bases and J by 1 base, with 10 bases left in between. The CDR3: CASSSIPGNTEAFF. DNA for the CDR3: TGCGCCAGCAGCTCGATCCCAGGGAACACTGAAGCTTTCTTT.

This clonotype was seen at least ten times. The rearrangement uses TRBV5-1 and TRBJ1-2; D not certain. Germline V CDR1 and CDR2: SGHRS, YFSETQ. This CDR3 comprises 14 residues. Trimming cost V 4 bases and J 2 bases, with 12 bases left between them. CDR3 loop: CASSRAGGNYGYTF. The CDR3 DNA reads TGCGCCAGCAGCCGTGCGGGCGGGAACTATGGCTACACCTTC.

At least ten counts were recorded for this clonotype. The V and J genes are TRBV6-5 and TRBJ2-5; the match to TRBD1 covers 7 bases. Germline CDR1 reads MNHEY; CDR2 reads SVGAGI. With V trimmed by 1 base and J by 2 bases, 1 base remained unmatched. This CDR3 has 14 residues. DNA for the CDR3: TGTGCCAGCAGTTACTGGGGACAGCAAGAGACCCAGTACTTC. Encoded protein: CASSYWGQQETQYF.

This clonotype was observed many times. V is TRBV20-1 and J is TRBJ2-1; 15 bases align to TRBD2. CDR3 length: 16 residues. Trimming cost V 6 bases and J 9 bases; bases outside gene matches: 12. CDR1 is DFQATT and CDR2 is SNEGSKA in the germline V gene (reference sequence). The CDR3 sequence is CSAQGLAGGSGTEQFF. CDR3 bases: TGCAGTGCGCAGGGACTAGCGGGGGGTTCCGGGACTGAGCAGTTCTTC.

This clonotype was found many times. V and J are TRBV24-1 and TRBJ2-3; 11 positions match TRBD1. CDR1 and CDR2 from the germline V gene are KGHDR and SFDVKD. Trimming removed 5 bases from V and 3 bases from J; junction bases left unmatched: 6. CDR3 length: 16 residues. CDR3 in amino acids: CATSALGTGGTDTQYF. CDR3 coding DNA: TGTGCCACCAGTGCCCTCGGGACAGGGGGGACAGATACGCAGTATTTT.

This clonotype was detected many times. The rearrangement uses TRBV3-1 and TRBJ2-2; 9 positions agree with TRBD1. The CDR3 has 14 amino acids. Trimming took 4 bases from V and 4 from J; bases not matched to a gene: 1. Germline CDR1 LGHDT, CDR2 YNNKEL (reference sequence). The CDR3 reads CASSPDRGTGELFF. The CDR3 coding sequence is TGTGCCAGCAGCCCGGACAGGGGCACCGGGGAGCTGTTTTTT.

At least ten counts were recorded for this clonotype. This chain links TRBV7-6 with TRBJ2-7, with 10 nucleotides matching TRBD1. The CDR3 length is 13 residues. V lost 5 bases, J lost 6 bases, and 4 bases stayed unmatched. Germline CDR1 reads SGHVS; CDR2 reads FNYEAQ. The CDR3 nucleotides read TGTGCCAGCAGCCCTGGACAGGGGGTCGAGCAGTACTTC. Translation: CASSPGQGVEQYF.

This clonotype appeared many times. CDR3 DNA sequence: TGTGCCAGCAGCCAAGATCGAGCGAGAGCCGCCTACGAGCAGTACTTC. It specifies CASSQDRARAAYEQYF. The chain recombines TRBV4-2 with TRBJ2-7; no firm D call. The CDR3 covers 16 residues. Trimming took 0 bases from V and 2 from J, leaving 14 bases between them. Germline V CDR1 and CDR2: LGHNA, YNFKEQ.

This clonotype was detected ten times or more. The V gene is TRBV7-9, the J gene TRBJ2-1; 7 bases are shared with TRBD1. V was clipped by 5 bases and J by 0 bases; unmatched bases: 4. The germline V gene encodes CDR1 SEHNR and CDR2 FQNEAQ (reference sequence). The CDR3 totals 15 residues. CDR3 sequence: CASSATGSSYNEQFF. For the CDR3, the DNA is TGTGCCAGCAGCGCGACAGGGAGCTCCTACAATGAGCAGTTCTTC.

This clonotype was counted ten times or more. This chain links TRBV6-2 or TRBV6-3 with TRBJ1-6; D is unclear. CDR3 length: 16 amino acids. Germline V gene lookup returns CDR1 MNHEY and CDR2 SVGEGT. Trimming cost V 2 bases and J 3 bases, with 11 bases left between them. CDR3 residues: CASSYRDVRYNSPLHF. The CDR3 DNA reads as TGTGCCAGCAGTTACCGTGACGTCCGCTATAATTCACCCCTCCACTTT.

For this clonotype: The junction and the germline gene differ at one end; a read error may be behind it. V and J are TRBV7-6 and TRBJ2-7; D gene ambiguous. Germline V lookup: CDR1 SGHVS, CDR2 FNYEAQ. This CDR3 region has 14 residues. The CDR3 reads CASSLAQSSYAQYF. The CDR3 coding sequence is TGTGCCAGCAGCTTAGCCCAGAGCTCCTACGCGCAGTACTTC.

Many counts were recorded for this clonotype. The chain carries TRBV5-1 and TRBJ2-2; no clear D. With 4 bases removed from V and 5 bases from J, the gap between germline ends came to 12 bases. The germline V gene encodes CDR1 SGHRS and CDR2 YFSETQ. This CDR3 contains 14 residues. CDR3 nucleotides: TGCGCCAGCAGCCTGCCACGCCAGACCGGGGAGCTGTTTTTT. Its translation: CASSLPRQTGELFF. The full variable domain, its missing parts supplied by reference TRBV5-1 and TRBJ2-2, is KAGVTQTPRYLIKTRGQQVTLSCSPISGHRSVSWYQQTPGQGLQFLFEYFSETQRNKGNFPGRFSGRQFSNSRSEMNVSTLELGDSALYLCASSLPRQTGELFFGEGSRLTVL.

Comments on this clonotype: Compared with germline, one end of the junction differs, possibly owing to a read error. The chain links TRBV7-9 to TRBJ1-1; tentative D call: TRBD1 (5 bases). Germline assignment: CDR1 SEHNR and CDR2 FQNEAQ (reference sequence). This CDR3 region has 12 residues. The CDR3 DNA sequence: TGTGTCAGCAGCTTAGAAGGGGTAGGGGCTTTCTTT. It encodes CVSSLEGVGAFF.

This clonotype was seen ten or more times. This chain uses TRBV7-2 with TRBJ1-5; D perhaps matches TRBD1 (5 bases). V lost 5 bases and J 4 bases, leaving 9 bases between the germline ends. CDR3 size: 13 residues. CDR1 and CDR2 (germline): SGHTA, FQGNSA. Here the CDR3 DNA reads TGTGCCAGCAGCCCCTGGGGGAATCAGCCCCAGCATTTT. Its translation: CASSPWGNQPQHF.

This clonotype was seen ten or more times. The chain is built from TRBV7-9 and TRBJ2-3, with 8 bases that match TRBD2. V lost 5 bases and J lost 3; bases outside the gene matches: 13. The CDR3 is made up of 17 amino acids. From germline, CDR1 is SEHNR and CDR2 FQNEAQ (reference sequence). CDR3 sequence reads: CASSPRTGGGSTDTQYF. The DNA of the CDR3 is TGTGCCAGCAGCCCTCGGACCGGCGGGGGGTCGACAGATACGCAGTATTTT.

This clonotype was counted many times. The V and J genes are TRBV10-3 and TRBJ1-2, with a tentative D call TRBD1 (5 bases). V was cut by 4 bases and J by 8 bases, with 14 bases left in between. CDR1 and CDR2 (germline): ENHRY, SYGVKD. This CDR3 is built from 13 residues. CDR3 sequence reads: CAISADREGGYTF. In DNA form, the CDR3 reads TGTGCCATCAGTGCAGACAGAGAGGGAGGCTACACCTTC.